This paragraph covers one T cell receptor beta chain sequence. The CDR3 contains 16 residues. V trimming: 1 base; J trimming: 5 bases; junction bases outside the gene matches: 7. Germline V gives CDR1 SGDLS, CDR2 YYNGEE. The entry originates in a study of blood T cell repertoires in COVID-19. The assay was immunoSEQ multiplex PCR, and TCRdb's table has in-frame clones only and misses some. The data contain about 110,000 clones, around 64% of them singletons. The sequenced sample consisted of peripheral blood. The chain carries TRBV9 and TRBJ2-2; 8 nucleotides align to TRBD1. The TCR originated in a woman in her forties with acute or convalescent COVID-19. CDR3 nucleotide sequence: TGTGCCAGCAGCGTAATGTCAGGGGGCAGGACCGGGGAGCTGTTTTTT. It encodes CASSVMSGGRTGELFF.